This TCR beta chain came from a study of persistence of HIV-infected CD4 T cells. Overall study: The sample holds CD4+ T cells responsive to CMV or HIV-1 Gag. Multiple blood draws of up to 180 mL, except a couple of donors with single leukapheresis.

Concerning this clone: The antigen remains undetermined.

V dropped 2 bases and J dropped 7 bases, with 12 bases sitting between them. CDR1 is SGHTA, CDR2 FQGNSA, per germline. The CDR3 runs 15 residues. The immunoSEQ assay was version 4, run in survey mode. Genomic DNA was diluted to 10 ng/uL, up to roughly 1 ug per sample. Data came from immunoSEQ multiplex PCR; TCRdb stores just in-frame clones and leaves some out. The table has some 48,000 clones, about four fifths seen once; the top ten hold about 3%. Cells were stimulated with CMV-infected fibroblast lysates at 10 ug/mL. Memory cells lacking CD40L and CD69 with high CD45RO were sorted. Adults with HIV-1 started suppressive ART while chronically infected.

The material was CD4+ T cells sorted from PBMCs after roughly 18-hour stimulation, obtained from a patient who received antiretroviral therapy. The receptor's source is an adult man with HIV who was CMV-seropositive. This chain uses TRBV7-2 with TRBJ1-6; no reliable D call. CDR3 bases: TGTGCCAGCAGCTTATCCGGGCTCCAGAATTCACCCCTCCACTTT. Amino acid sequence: CASSLSGLQNSPLHF.